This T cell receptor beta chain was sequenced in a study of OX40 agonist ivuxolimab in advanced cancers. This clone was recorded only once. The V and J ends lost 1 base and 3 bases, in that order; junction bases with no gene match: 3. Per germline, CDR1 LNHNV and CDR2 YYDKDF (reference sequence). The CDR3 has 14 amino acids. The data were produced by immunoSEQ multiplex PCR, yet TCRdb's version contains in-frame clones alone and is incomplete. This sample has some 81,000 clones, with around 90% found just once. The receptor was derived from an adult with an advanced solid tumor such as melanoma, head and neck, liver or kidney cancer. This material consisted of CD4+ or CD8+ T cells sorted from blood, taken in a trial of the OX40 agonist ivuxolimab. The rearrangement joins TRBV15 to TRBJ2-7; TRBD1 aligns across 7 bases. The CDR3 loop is CATSRAQGYYEQYF. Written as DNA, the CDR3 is TGTGCCACCAGCAGAGCACAGGGGTACTACGAGCAGTACTTC.